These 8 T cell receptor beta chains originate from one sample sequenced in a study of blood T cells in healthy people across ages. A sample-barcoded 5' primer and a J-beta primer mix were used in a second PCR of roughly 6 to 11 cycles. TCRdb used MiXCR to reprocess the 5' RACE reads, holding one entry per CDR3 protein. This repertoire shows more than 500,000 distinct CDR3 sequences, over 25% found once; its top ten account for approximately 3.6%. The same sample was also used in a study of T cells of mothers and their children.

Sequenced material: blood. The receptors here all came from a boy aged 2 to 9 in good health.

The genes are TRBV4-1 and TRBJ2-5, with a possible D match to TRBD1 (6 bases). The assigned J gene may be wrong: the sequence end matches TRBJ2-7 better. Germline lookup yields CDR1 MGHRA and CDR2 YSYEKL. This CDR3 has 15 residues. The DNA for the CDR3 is TGCGCCAGCAGCCAAGATCCAGGGGCCTCCTACGAGCAGTACTTC. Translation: CASSQDPGASYEQYF.

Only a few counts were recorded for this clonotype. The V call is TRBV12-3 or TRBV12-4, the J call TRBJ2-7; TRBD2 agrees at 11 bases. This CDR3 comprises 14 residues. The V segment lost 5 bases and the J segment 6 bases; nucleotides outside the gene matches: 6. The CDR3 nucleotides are TGTGCCAGCAGTGTACTAGCGGGAGTGGGCGAGCAGTACTTC. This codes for CASSVLAGVGEQYF.

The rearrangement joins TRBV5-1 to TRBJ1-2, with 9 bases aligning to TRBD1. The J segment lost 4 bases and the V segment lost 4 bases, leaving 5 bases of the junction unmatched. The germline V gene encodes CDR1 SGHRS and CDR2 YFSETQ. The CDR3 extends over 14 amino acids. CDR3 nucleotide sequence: TGCGCCAGCAGCGCATTGACAGGGGGCTATGGCTACACCTTC. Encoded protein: CASSALTGGYGYTF.

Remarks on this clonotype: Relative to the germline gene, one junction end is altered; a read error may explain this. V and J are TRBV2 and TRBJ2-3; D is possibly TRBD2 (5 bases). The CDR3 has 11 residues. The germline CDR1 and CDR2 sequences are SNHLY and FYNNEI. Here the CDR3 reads CASKEENTKYF. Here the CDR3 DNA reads TGTGCCAGCAAGGAGGAAAATACGAAGTATTTT.

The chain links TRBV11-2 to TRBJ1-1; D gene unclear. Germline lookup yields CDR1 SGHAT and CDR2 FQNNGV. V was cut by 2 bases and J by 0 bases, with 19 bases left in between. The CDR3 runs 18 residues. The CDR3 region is CASSLFYRRRVMNTEAFF. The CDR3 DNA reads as TGTGCCAGCAGCTTATTCTACCGGCGGCGGGTTATGAACACTGAAGCTTTCTTT.

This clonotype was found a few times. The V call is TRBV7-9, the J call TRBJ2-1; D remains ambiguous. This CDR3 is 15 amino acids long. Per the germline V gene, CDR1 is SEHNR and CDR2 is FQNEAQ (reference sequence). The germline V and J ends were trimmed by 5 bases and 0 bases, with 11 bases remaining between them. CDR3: CASSAAASSYNEQFF. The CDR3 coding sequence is TGTGCCAGCAGCGCCGCGGCGAGCTCCTACAATGAGCAGTTCTTC.

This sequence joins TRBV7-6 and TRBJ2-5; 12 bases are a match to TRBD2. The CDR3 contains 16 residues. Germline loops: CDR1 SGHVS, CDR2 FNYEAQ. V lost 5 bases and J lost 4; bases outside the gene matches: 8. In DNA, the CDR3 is TGTGCCAGCAGCCGTCGGACTAGCGGGACAACAGAGACCCAGTACTTC. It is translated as CASSRRTSGTTETQYF.

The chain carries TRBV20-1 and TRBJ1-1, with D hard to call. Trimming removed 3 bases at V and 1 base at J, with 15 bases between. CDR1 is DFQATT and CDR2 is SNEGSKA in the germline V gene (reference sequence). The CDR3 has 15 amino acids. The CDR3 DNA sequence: TGCAGTGCTAGGCCTTACAGCAGCCCGAACACTGAAGCTTTCTTT. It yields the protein CSARPYSSPNTEAFF.